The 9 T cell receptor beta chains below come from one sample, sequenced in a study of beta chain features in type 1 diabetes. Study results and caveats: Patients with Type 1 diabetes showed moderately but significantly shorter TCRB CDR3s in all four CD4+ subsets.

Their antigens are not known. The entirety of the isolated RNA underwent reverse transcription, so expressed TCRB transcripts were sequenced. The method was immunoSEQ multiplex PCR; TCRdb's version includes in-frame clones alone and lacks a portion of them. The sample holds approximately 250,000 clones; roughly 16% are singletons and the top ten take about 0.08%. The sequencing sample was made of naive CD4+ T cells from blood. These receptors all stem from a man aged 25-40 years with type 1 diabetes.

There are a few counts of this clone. The CDR3 protein is CASSQERNEQYF. CDR3 bases: TGTGCCAGCAGCCAAGAGAGAAACGAGCAGTACTTC. V and J are TRBV4-2 and TRBJ2-7, with D unresolved. The length of the CDR3 is 12 residues. Germline loops: CDR1 LGHNA, CDR2 YNFKEQ. The V end was cut by 0 bases, the J end by 5 bases, with 5 bases between.

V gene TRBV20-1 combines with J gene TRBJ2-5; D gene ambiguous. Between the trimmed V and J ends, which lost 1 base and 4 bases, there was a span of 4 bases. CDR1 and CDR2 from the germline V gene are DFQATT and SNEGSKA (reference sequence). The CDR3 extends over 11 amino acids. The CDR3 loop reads CSARAIETQYF. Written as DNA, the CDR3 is TGCAGTGCTAGAGCCATAGAGACCCAGTACTTC.

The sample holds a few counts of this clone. DNA of the CDR3: TGTGCCAGCTCACCACCCAGCGGGAGATCCTACGAGCAGTACTTC. Its protein is CASSPPSGRSYEQYF. This chain connects TRBV18 to TRBJ2-7; 8 positions agree with TRBD2. After removal of 0 bases from V and 1 base from J, the junction contained 2 bases not matched to a gene. CDR1 is KGHSH, CDR2 LQKENI, per germline. The CDR3 loop spans 15 amino acids.

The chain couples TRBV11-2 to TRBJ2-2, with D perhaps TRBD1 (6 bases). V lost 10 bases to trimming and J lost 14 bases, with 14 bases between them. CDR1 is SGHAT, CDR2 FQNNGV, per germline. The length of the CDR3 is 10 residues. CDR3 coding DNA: TGTGCCACCCGGGACAAGAGCCTGTTTTTT. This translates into CATRDKSLFF.

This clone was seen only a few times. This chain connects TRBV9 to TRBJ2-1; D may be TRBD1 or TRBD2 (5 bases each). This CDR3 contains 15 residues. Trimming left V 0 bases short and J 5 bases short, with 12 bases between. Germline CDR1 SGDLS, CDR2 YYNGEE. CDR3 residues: CASSVVGTPNNEQFF. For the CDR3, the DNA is TGTGCCAGCAGCGTAGTTGGGACCCCGAACAATGAGCAGTTCTTC.

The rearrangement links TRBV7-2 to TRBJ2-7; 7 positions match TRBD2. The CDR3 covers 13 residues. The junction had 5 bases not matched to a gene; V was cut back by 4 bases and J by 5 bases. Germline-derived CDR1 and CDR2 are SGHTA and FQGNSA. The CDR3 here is CASSSYREDEQYF. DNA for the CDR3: TGTGCCAGCAGCTCCTACCGGGAGGACGAGCAGTACTTC.

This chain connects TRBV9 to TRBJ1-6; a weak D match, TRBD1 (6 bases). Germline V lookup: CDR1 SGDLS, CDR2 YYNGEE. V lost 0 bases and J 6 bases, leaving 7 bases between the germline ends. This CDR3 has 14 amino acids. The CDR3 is CASSVEGVNSPLHF. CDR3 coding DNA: TGTGCCAGCAGCGTAGAGGGGGTTAATTCACCCCTCCACTTT. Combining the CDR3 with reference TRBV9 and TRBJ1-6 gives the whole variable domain DSGVTQTPKHLITATGQRVTLRCSPRSGDLSVYWYQQSLDQGLQFLIQYYNGEERAKGNILERFSAQQFPDLHSELNLSSLELGDSALYFCASSVEGVNSPLHFGNGTRLTVT.

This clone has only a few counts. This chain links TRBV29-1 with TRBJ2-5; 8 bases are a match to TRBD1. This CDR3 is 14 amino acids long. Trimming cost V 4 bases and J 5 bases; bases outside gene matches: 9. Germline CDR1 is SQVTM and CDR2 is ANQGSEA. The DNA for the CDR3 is TGCAGCGTTGCAGACAGGGGATTGGGGGAGACCCAGTACTTC. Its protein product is CSVADRGLGETQYF. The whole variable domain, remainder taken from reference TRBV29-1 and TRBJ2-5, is SAVISQKPSRDICQRGTSLTIQCQVDSQVTMMFWYRQQPGQSLTLIATANQGSEATYESGFVIDKFPISRPNLTFSTLTVSNMSPEDSSIYLCSVADRGLGETQYFGPGTRLLVL.

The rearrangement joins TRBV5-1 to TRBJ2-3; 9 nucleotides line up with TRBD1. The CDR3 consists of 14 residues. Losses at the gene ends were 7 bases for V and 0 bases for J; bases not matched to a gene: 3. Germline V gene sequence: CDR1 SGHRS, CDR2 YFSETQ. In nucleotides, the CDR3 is TGCGCCAGCGACGGACAGGGGAGCACAGATACGCAGTATTTT. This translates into CASDGQGSTDTQYF.